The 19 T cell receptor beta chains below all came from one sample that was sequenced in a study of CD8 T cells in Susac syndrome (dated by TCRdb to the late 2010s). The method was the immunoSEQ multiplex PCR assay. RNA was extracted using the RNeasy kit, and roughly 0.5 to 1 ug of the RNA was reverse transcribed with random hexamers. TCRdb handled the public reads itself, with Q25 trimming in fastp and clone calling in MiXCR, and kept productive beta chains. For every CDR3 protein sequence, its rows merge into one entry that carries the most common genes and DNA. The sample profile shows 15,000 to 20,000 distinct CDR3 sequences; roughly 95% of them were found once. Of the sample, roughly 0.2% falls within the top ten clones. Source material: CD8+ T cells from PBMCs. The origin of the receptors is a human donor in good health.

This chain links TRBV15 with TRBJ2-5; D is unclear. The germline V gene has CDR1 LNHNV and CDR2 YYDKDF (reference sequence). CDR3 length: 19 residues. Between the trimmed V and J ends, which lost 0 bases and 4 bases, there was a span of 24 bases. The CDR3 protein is CATSRDSPLLSNRRETQYF. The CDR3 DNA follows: TGTGCCACCAGCAGAGATTCCCCACTACTGAGTAACAGAAGAGAGACCCAGTACTTC.

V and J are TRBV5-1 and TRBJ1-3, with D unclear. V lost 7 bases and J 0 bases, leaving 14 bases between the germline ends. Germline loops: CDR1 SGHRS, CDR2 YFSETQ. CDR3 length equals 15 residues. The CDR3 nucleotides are TGCGCCAGCGCCTACGACCCCGACTCTGGAAACACCATATATTTT. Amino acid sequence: CASAYDPDSGNTIYF.

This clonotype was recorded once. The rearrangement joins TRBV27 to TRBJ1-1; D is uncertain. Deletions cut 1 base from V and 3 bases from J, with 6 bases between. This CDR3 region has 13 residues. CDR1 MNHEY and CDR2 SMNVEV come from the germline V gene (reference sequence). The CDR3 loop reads CASSLFSDTEAFF. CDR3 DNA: TGTGCCAGCAGTTTATTTAGTGACACTGAAGCTTTCTTT.

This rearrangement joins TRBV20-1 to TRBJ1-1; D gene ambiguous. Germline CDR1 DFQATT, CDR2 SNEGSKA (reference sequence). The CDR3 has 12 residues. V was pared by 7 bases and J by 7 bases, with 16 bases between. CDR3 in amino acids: CSGNTEGGEAFF. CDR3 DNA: TGCAGTGGTAATACTGAAGGCGGTGAAGCTTTCTTT.

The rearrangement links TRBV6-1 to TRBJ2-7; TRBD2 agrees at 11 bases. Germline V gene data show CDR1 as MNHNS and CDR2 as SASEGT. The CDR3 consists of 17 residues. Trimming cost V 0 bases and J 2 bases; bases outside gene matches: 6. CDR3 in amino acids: CASSEAAGLAAAYEQYV. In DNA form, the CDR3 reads TGTGCCAGCAGTGAAGCGGCGGGACTAGCGGCTGCCTACGAGCAGTACGTC.

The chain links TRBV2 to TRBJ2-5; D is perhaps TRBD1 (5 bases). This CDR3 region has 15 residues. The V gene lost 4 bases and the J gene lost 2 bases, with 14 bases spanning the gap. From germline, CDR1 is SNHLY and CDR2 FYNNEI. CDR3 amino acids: CASSAGAGLQETQYF. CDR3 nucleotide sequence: TGTGCCAGCAGTGCTGGGGCAGGCCTACAAGAGACCCAGTACTTC. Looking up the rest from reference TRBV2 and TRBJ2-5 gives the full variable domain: EPEVTQTPSHQVTQMGQEVILRCVPISNHLYFYWYRQILGQKVEFLVSFYNNEISEKSEIFDDQFSVERPDGSNFTLKIRSTKLEDSAMYFCASSAGAGLQETQYFGPGTRLLVL.

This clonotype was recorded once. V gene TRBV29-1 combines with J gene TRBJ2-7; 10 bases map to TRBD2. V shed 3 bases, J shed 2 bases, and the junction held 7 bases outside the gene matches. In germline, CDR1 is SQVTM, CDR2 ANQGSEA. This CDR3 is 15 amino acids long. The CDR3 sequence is CSVEASGRRTYEQYV. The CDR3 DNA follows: TGCAGCGTTGAGGCTAGCGGGAGACGCACCTACGAGCAGTACGTC.

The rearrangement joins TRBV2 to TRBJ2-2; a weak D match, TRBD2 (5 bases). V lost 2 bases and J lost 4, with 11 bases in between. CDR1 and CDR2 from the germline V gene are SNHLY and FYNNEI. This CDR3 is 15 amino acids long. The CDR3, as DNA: TGTGCCAGCAGTGAAAGGAGTGCGGGCACCGGGGAGCTGTTTTTT. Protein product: CASSERSAGTGELFF.

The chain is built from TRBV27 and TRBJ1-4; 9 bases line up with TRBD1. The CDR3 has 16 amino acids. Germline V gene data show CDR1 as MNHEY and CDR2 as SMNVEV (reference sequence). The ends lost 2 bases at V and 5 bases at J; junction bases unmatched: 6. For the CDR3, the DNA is TGTGCCAGCAGTTTACACAGGGGGCCTAAGAATGAAAAACTGTTTTTT. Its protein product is CASSLHRGPKNEKLFF.

DNA of the CDR3: TGTGCCAGCACCTTTAGGTTCAGCACCTCCTACGAGCAGTACTTC. Translation gives CASTFRFSTSYEQYF. V and J are TRBV28 and TRBJ2-7; D ambiguous. Germline assignment: CDR1 MDHEN and CDR2 SYDVKM. The CDR3 extends over 15 amino acids. With 7 bases removed from V and 0 bases from J, the gap between germline ends came to 16 bases.

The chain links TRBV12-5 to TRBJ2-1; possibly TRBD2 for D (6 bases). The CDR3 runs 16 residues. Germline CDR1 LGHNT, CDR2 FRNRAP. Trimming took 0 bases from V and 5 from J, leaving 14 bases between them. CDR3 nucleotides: TGTGCTAGTGGTTTGGTACTATTCGGGGGACACAATGAGCAGTTCTTC. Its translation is CASGLVLFGGHNEQFF. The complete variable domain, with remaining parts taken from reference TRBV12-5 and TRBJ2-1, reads DARVTQTPRHKVTEMGQEVTMRCQPILGHNTVFWYRQTMMQGLELLAYFRNRAPLDDSGMPKDRFSAEMPDATLATLKIQPSEPRDSAVYFCASGLVLFGGHNEQFFGPGTRLTVL.

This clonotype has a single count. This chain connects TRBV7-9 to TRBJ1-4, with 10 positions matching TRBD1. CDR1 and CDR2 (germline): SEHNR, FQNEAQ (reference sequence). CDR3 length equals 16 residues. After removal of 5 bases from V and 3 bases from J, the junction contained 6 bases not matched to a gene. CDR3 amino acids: CASSPIGTGANEKLFF. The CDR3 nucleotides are TGTGCCAGCAGCCCGATAGGGACAGGGGCTAATGAAAAACTGTTTTTT.

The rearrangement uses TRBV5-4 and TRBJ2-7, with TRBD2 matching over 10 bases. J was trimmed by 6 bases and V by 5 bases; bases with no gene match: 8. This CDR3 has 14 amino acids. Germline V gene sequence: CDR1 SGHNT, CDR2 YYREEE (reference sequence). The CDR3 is CASSQREGRGEQYF. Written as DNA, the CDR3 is TGTGCCAGCAGTCAGCGGGAGGGCCGTGGCGAGCAGTACTTC.

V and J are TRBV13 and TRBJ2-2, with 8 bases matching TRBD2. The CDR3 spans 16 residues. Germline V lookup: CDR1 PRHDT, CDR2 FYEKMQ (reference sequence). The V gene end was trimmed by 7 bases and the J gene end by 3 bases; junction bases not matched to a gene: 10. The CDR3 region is CASTIGGGLDTGELFF. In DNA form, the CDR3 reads TGTGCCAGCACCATAGGCGGGGGGCTGGACACCGGGGAGCTGTTTTTT.

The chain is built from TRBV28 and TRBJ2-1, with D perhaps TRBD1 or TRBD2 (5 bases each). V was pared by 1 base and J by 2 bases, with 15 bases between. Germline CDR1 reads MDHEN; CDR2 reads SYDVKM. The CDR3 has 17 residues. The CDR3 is CASSLSMGTPPYNEQFF. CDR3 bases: TGTGCCAGCAGTTTATCGATGGGGACCCCACCCTACAATGAGCAGTTCTTC.

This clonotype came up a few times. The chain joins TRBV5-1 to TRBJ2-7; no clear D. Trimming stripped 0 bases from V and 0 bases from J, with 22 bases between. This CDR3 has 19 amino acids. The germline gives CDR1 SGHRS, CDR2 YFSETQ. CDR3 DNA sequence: TGCGCCAGCAGCTTGGAATACCCCGGGTACATTAGGAGCTCCTACGAGCAGTACTTC. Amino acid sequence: CASSLEYPGYIRSSYEQYF.

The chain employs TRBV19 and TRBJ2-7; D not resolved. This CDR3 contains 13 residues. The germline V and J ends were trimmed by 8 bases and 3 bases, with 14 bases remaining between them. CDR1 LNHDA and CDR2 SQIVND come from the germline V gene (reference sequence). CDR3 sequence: CASSNRGLYEQYF. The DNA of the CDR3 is TGTGCCAGTTCTAACAGAGGTCTCTACGAGCAGTACTTC.

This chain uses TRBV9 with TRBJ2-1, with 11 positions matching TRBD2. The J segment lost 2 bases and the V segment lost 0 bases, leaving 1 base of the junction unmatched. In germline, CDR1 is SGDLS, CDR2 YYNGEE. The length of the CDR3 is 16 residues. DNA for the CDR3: TGTGCCAGCAGCGTAGAACTAGCGGGAGCCTACAATGAGCAGTTCTTC. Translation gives CASSVELAGAYNEQFF.

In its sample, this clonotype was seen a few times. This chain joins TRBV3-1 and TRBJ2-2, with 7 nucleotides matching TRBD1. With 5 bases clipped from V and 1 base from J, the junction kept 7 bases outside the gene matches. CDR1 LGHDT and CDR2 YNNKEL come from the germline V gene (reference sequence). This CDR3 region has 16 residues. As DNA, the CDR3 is TGTGCCAGCAGCGGCGCATGGACAGGGAACACCGGGGAGCTGTTTTTT. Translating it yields CASSGAWTGNTGELFF.